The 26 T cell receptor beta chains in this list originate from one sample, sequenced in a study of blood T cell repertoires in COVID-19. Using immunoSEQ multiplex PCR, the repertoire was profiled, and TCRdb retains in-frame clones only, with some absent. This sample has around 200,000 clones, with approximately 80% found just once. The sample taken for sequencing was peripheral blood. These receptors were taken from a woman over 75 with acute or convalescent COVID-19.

Here the CDR3 reads CASSLGTSGGFTGELFF. The DNA of the CDR3 is TGTGCCAGCAGCTTAGGGACTAGCGGGGGGTTCACCGGGGAGCTGTTTTTT. The chain carries TRBV7-2 and TRBJ2-2; 14 positions agree with TRBD2. The CDR3 is made up of 17 amino acids. The germline gives CDR1 SGHTA, CDR2 FQGNSA. The junction had 2 bases not matched to a gene; V was cut back by 1 base and J by 4 bases.

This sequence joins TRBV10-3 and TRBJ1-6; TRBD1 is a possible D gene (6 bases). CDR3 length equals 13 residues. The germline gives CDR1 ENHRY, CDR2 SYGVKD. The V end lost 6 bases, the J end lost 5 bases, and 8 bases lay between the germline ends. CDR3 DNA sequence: TGTGCCATCAGGGACAGTAATAATTCACCCCTCCACTTT. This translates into CAIRDSNNSPLHF.

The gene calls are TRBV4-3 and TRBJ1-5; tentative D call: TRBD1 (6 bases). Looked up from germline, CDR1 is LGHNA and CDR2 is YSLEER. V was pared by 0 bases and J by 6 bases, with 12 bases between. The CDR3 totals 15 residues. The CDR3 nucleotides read TGCGCCAGCAGCCAAGACTTAATAGGGGGTCAGCCCCAGCATTTT. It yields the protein CASSQDLIGGQPQHF.

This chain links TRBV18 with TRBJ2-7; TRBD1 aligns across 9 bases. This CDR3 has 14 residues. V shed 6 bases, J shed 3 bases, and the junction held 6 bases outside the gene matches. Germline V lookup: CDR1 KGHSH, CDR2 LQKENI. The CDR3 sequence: CASSGTGNIYEQYF. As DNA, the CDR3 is TGTGCCAGCTCTGGGACAGGGAATATCTACGAGCAGTACTTC.

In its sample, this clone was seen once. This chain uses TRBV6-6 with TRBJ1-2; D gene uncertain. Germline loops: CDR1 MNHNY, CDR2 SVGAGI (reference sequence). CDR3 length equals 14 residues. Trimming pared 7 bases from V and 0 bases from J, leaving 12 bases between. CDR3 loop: CASTRVEANYGYTF. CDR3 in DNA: TGTGCCAGCACCCGGGTTGAAGCTAACTATGGCTACACCTTC.

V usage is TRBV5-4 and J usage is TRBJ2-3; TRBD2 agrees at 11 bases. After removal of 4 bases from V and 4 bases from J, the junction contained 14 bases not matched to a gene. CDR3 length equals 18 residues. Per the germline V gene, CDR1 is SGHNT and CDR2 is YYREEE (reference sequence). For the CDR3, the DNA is TGTGCCAGCAGCGCGGGCCCTCTAGCGGGGGGCGCAGCAGATACGCAGTATTTT. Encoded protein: CASSAGPLAGGAADTQYF.

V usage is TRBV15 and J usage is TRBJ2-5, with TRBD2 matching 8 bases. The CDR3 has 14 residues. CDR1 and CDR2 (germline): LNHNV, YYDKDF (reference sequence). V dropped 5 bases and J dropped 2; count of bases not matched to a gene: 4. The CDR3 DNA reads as TGTGCCACCAGCTCACGACTAGCGCAAGAGACCCAGTACTTC. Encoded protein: CATSSRLAQETQYF.

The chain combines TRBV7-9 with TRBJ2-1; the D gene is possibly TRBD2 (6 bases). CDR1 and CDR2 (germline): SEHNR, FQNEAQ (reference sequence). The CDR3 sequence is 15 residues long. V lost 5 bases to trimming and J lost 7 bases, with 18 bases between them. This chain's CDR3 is CASSPFTGVRNEQFF. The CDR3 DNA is TGTGCCAGCAGCCCTTTCACGGGAGTGAGGAATGAGCAGTTCTTC.

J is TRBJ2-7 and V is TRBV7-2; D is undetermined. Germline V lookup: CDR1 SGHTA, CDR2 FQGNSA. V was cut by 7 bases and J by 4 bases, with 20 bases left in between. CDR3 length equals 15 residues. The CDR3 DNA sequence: TGTGCCAGCACTTCACAACCCGGGTCGCGGTACGAGCAGTACTTC. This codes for CASTSQPGSRYEQYF.

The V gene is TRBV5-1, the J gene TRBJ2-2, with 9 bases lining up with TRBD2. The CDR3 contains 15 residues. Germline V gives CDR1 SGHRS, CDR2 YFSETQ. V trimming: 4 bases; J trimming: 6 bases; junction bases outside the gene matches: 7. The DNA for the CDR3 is TGCGCCAGCAGCACGGTGGGACTAGCTCCCGGGGAGCTGTTTTTT. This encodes CASSTVGLAPGELFF.

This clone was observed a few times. CDR3 protein: CATSDPGTGGNQPQHF. The DNA of the CDR3 is TGTGCCACCAGTGATCCAGGGACAGGGGGTAATCAGCCCCAGCATTTT. This chain connects TRBV24-1 to TRBJ1-5; 11 nucleotides align to TRBD1. The CDR3 is made up of 16 amino acids. From germline, CDR1 is KGHDR and CDR2 SFDVKD. The V segment lost 3 bases and the J segment 4 bases; nucleotides outside the gene matches: 4.

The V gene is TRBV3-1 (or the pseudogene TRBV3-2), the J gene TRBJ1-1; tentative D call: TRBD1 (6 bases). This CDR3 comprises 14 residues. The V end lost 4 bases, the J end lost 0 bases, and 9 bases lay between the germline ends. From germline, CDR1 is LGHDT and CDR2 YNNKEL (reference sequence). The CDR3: CASSLDRMNTEAFF. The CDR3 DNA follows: TGTGCCAGCAGCCTGGACAGAATGAACACTGAAGCTTTCTTT.

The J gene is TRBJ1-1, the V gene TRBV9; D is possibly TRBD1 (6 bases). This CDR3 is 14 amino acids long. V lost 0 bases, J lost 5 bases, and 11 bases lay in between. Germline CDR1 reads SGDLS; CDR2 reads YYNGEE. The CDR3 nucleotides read TGTGCCAGCAGCGTAGTGGAGGGGGGGACTGAAGCTTTCTTT. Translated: CASSVVEGGTEAFF.

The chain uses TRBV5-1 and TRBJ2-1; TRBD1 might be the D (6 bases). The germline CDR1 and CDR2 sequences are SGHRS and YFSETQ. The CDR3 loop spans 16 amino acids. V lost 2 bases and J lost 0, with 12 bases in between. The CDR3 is CASSFGQGSSYNEQFF. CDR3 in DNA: TGCGCCAGCAGCTTCGGCCAGGGGAGCTCCTACAATGAGCAGTTCTTC.

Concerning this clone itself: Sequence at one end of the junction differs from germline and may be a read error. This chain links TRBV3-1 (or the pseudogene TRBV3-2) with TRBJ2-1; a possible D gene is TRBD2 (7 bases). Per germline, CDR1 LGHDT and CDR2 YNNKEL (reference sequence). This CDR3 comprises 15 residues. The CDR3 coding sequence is TGTGCCCGCAGCCAATGGGGGGGGGCCGGCAATGAGCAGTTCTTC. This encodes CARSQWGGAGNEQFF.

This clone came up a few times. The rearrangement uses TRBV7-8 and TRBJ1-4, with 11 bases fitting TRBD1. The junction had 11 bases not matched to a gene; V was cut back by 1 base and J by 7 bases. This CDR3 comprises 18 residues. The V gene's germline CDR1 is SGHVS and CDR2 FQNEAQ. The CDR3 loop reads CASSLGWTGGVRSEKLFF. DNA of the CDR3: TGTGCCAGCAGCTTAGGCTGGACAGGGGGCGTTCGAAGTGAAAAACTGTTTTTT.

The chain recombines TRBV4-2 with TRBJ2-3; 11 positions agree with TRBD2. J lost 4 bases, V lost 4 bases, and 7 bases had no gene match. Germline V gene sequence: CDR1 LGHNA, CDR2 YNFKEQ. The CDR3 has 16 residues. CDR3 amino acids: CASSLGLAGAADTQYF. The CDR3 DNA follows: TGTGCCAGCAGCCTCGGACTAGCGGGTGCGGCAGATACGCAGTATTTT.

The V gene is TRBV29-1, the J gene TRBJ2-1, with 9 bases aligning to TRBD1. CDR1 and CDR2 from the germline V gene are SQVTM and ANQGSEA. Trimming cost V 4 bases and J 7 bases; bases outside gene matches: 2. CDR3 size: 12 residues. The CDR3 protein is CSVVQGANEQFF. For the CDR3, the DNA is TGCAGCGTTGTACAGGGGGCGAATGAGCAGTTCTTC.

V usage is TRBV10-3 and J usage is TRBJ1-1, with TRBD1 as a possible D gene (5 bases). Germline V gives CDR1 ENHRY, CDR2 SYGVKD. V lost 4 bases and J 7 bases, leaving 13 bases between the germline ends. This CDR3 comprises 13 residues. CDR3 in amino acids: CAISVGHPDEAFF. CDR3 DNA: TGTGCCATCAGTGTGGGGCACCCAGATGAAGCTTTCTTT.

DNA for the CDR3: TGTGCCAGCAGGCCTACTAGCGGGAGCTTCGAGACCCAGTACTTC. Amino acid sequence: CASRPTSGSFETQYF. This chain uses TRBV6-5 with TRBJ2-5; the match to TRBD2 covers 11 bases. Trimming cost V 6 bases and J 5 bases; bases outside gene matches: 8. From germline, CDR1 is MNHEY and CDR2 SVGAGI. CDR3 length: 15 amino acids.

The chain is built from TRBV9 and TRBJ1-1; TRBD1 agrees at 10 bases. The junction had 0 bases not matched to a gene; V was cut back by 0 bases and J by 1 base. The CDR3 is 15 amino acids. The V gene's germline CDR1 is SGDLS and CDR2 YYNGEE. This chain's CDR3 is CASSVGTGGNTEAFF. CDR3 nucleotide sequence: TGTGCCAGCAGCGTAGGGACAGGGGGGAACACTGAAGCTTTCTTT. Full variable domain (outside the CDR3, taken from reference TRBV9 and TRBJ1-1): DSGVTQTPKHLITATGQRVTLRCSPRSGDLSVYWYQQSLDQGLQFLIQYYNGEERAKGNILERFSAQQFPDLHSELNLSSLELGDSALYFCASSVGTGGNTEAFFGQGTRLTVV.

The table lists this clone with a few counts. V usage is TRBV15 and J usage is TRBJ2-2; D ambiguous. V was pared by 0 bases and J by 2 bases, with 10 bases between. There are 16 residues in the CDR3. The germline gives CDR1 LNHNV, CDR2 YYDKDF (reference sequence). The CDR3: CATSRENTLNTGELFF. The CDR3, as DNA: TGTGCCACCAGCAGAGAAAACACCTTAAACACCGGGGAGCTGTTTTTT. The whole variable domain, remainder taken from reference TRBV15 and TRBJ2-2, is DAMVIQNPRYQVTQFGKPVTLSCSQTLNHNVMYWYQQKSSQAPKLLFHYYDKDFNNEADTPDNFQSRRPNTSFCFLDIRSPGLGDTAMYLCATSRENTLNTGELFFGEGSRLTVL.

CDR3 region: CASSYSEWVGGDEQYF. As DNA, the CDR3 is TGTGCCAGCAGTTACTCGGAGTGGGTGGGGGGAGACGAGCAGTACTTC. V gene TRBV6-6 combines with J gene TRBJ2-7; TRBD2 might be the D (6 bases). The V end lost 0 bases, the J end lost 5 bases, and 17 bases lay between the germline ends. Germline V CDR1 and CDR2: MNHNY, SVGAGI (reference sequence). CDR3 length equals 16 residues.

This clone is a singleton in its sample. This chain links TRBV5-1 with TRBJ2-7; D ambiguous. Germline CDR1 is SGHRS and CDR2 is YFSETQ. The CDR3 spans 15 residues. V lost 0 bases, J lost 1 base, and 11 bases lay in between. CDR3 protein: CASSLDSGLSYEQYF. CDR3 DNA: TGCGCCAGCAGCTTGGACTCAGGCCTTTCCTACGAGCAGTACTTC.

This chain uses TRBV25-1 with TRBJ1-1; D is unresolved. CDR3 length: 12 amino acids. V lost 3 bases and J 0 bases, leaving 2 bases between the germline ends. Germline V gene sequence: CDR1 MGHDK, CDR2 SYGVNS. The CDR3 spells CASSDMNTEAFF. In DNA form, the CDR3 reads TGTGCCAGCAGTGATATGAACACTGAAGCTTTCTTT.

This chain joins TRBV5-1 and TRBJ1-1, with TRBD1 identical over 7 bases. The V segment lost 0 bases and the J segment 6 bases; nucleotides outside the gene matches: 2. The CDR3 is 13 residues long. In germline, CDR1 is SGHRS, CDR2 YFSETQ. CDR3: CASSLVDRAEAFF. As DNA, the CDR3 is TGCGCCAGCAGCTTGGTCGACAGGGCTGAAGCTTTCTTT.